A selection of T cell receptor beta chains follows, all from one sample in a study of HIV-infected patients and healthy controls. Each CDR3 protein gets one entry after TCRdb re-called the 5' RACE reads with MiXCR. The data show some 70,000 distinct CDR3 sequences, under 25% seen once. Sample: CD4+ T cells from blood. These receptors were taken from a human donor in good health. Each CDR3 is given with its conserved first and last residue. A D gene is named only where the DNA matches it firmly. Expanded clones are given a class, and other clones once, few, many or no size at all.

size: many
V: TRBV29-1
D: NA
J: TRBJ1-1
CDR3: CSGGRTNTEAFF
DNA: TGCAGCGGGGGACGGACGAACACTGAAGCTTTCTTT

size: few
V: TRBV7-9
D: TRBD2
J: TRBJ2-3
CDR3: CASSSDGLAGWDTQYF
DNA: TGTGCCAGCAGCTCCGACGGACTAGCGGGATGGGATACGCAGTATTTT

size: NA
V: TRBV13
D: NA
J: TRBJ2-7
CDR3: CASRPILGRGSYEQYF
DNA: TGTGCCAGCAGGCCTATCCTCGGGCGGGGCTCCTACGAGCAGTACTTC

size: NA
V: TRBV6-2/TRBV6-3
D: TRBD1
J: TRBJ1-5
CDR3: CASSQTDRGSSNQPQHF
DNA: TGTGCCAGCAGCCAGACAGACAGGGGATCTAGCAATCAGCCCCAGCATTTT

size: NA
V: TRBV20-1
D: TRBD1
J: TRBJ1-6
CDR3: CSARVPGGGNSPLHF
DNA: TGCAGTGCTAGAGTTCCAGGGGGAGGTAATTCACCCCTCCACTTT

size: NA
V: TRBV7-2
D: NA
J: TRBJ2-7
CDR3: CASSSYREGRYEQYF
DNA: TGTGCCAGCAGCTCGTACAGGGAAGGGAGGTACGAGCAGTACTTC

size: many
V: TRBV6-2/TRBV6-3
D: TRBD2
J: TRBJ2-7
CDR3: CASTPLAGGPPSSYEQYF
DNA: TGTGCCAGCACCCCCTTAGCGGGAGGCCCCCCGAGCTCCTACGAGCAGTACTTC

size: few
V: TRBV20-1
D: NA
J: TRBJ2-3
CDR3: CSASGTKTGPTDTQYF
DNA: TGCAGTGCGTCCGGGACCAAGACCGGCCCCACAGATACGCAGTATTTT

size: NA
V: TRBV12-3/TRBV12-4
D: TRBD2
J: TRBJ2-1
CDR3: CASSRPGLAGGTLRQFF
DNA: TGTGCCAGCAGTCGGCCGGGACTAGCGGGAGGGACCCTGAGGCAGTTCTTC

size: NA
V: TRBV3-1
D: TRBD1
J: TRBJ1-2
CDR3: CASSRGQGDGYTF
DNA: TGTGCCAGCAGCCGCGGACAGGGGGATGGCTACACCTTC

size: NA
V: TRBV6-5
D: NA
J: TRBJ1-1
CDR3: CASSSRPGGGIEAFF
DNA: TGTGCCAGCAGTTCCCGCCCCGGTGGGGGGATTGAAGCTTTCTTT

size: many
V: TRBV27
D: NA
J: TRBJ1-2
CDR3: CASSFFFSPGRTGHYGYTF
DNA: TGTGCCAGCAGTTTTTTCTTTAGCCCCGGACGGACGGGGCACTATGGCTACACCTTC

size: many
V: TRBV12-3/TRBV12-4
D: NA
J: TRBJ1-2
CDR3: CASKAGTWDGYTF
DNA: TGTGCCAGCAAGGCAGGAACGTGGGATGGCTACACCTTC

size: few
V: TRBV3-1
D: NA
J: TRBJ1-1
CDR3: CASSQAGRAEAFF
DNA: TGTGCCAGCAGCCAAGCAGGGCGGGCTGAAGCTTTCTTT

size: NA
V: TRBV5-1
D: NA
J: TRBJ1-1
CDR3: CASSLAVGDSNTEAFF
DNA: TGCGCCAGCAGCTTGGCCGTTGGGGATTCGAACACTGAAGCTTTCTTT

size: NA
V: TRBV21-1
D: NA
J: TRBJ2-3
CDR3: CASSKRGPTSGVGDTQYF
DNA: TGTGCCAGCAGCAAAAGAGGGCCGACTAGCGGGGTCGGAGATACGCAGTATTTT

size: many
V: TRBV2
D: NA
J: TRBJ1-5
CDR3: CASSEGRSPNQPQHF
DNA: TGTGCCAGCAGTGAAGGGCGTAGTCCCAATCAGCCCCAGCATTTT

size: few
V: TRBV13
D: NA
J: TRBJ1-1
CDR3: CASSLGRRSYAFF
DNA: TGTGCCAGCAGCTTAGGCCGGCGGAGTTACGCTTTCTTT

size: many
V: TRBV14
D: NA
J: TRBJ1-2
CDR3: CASSHLEGNYGYTF
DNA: TGTGCCAGCAGCCACTTGGAGGGTAACTATGGCTACACCTTC

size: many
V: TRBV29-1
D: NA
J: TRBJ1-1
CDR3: CSVMRRGFGEAFF
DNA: TGCAGCGTAATGAGAAGAGGTTTCGGTGAAGCTTTCTTT

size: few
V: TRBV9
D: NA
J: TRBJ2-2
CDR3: CASKGSGDYTGELFF
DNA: TGTGCCAGCAAAGGGTCAGGGGATTACACCGGGGAGCTGTTTTTT

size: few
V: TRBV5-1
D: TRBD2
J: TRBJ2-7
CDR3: CASSLGTSGLLSYEQYF
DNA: TGCGCCAGCAGCCTCGGGACTAGCGGCCTTCTCTCCTACGAGCAGTACTTC

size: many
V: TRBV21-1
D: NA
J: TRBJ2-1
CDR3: CASSKIKGSSYNEQFF
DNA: TGTGCCAGCAGCAAAATTAAAGGTAGCTCCTACAATGAGCAGTTCTTC

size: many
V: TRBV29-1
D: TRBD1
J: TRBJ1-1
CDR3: CSAETGGGTEAFF
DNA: TGCAGCGCAGAGACAGGGGGCGGCACTGAAGCTTTCTTT

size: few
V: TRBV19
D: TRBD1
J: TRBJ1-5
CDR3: CASTSGGHSNQPQHF
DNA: TGTGCCAGTACCTCAGGGGGGCATAGCAATCAGCCCCAGCATTTT

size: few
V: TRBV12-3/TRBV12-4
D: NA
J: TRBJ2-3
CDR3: CASSSPRTSSTDTQYF
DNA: TGTGCCAGCAGTTCACCTAGGACATCTAGCACAGATACGCAGTATTTT

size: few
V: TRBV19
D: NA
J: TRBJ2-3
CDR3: CASSIGSQVTDTQYF
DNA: TGTGCCAGTAGTATAGGTTCGCAAGTCACAGATACGCAGTATTTT

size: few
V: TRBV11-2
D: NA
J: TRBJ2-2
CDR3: CASSLDGSNTGELFF
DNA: TGTGCCAGCAGCTTAGACGGATCGAACACCGGGGAGCTGTTTTTT

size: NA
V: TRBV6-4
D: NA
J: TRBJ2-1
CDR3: CASSPYKGSSYNEQFF
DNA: TGTGCCAGCAGCCCATACAAAGGGAGCTCCTACAATGAGCAGTTCTTC

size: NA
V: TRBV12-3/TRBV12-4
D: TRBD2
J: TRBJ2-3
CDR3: CASSLALAGQEADTQYF
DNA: TGTGCCAGCAGTTTGGCCCTAGCGGGGCAAGAAGCAGATACGCAGTATTTT

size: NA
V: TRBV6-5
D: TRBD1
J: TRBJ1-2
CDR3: CASRTGTGNYGYTF
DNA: TGTGCCAGCAGAACCGGGACAGGAAACTATGGCTACACCTTC